This passage covers 5 T cell receptor beta chains from one sample sequenced in a study of Graves' ophthalmopathy and Graves' hyperthyroidism. Scientists amplified the TCR beta CDR3 regions from RNA transcripts. First-round RT-PCR employed HTBI primers, with a second-round multiplex PCR after it. TCRdb recomputed calls from the multiplex PCR reads with MiXCR, one row per CDR3 protein. Of 45,000 to 60,000 distinct CDR3 sequences in the sample, less than 55% were seen once. The sample taken for sequencing was peripheral blood. These TCRs come from an adult woman with Graves' ophthalmopathy.

This clonotype has only one observation. The chain combines TRBV20-1 with TRBJ2-3; TRBD2 matches 11 bases. V lost 3 bases, J lost 2 bases, and 4 bases stayed unmatched. The CDR3 totals 15 residues. Germline V gene sequence: CDR1 DFQATT, CDR2 SNEGSKA (reference sequence). This chain's CDR3 is CSASLTSGNTDTQYF. DNA of the CDR3: TGCAGTGCTAGCTTGACTAGCGGGAACACAGATACGCAGTATTTT.

As regards this clonotype: The junction departs from germline at one end; a sequencing error may be responsible. The chain recombines TRBV18 with TRBJ1-4; D not certain. The length of the CDR3 is 12 residues. Germline CDR1 and CDR2: KGHSH and LQKENI. The CDR3 DNA reads as TGTGCCAGCTCACCGGGGAGAGAAAAACTGGTTTTT. It codes for CASSPGREKLVF. The entire variable domain, with the rest obtained from reference TRBV18 and TRBJ1-4, is as follows: NAGVMQNPRHLVRRRGQEARLRCSPMKGHSHVYWYRQLPEEGLKFMVYLQKENIIDESGMPKERFSAEFPKEGPSILRIQQVVRGDSAAYFCASSPGREKLVFGSGTQLSVL.

The chain employs TRBV6-6 and TRBJ2-7, with D hard to call. CDR3 length: 13 amino acids. The germline V gene encodes CDR1 MNHNY and CDR2 SVGAGI (reference sequence). Trimming cost V 10 bases and J 2 bases, with 15 bases left between them. The CDR3 DNA follows: TGTGCCATCAGGAACGGCGAAACCTACGAGCAGTACTTC. Its translation: CAIRNGETYEQYF.

For this clonotype: At one of its ends the junction is not consistent with the germline gene, which may arise from a read error. V usage is TRBV5-4 and J usage is TRBJ2-5; a possible D gene is TRBD2 (5 bases). CDR3 length: 14 residues. Germline V CDR1 and CDR2: SGHNT, YYREEE (reference sequence). The CDR3 is CASTLKDLRETLYF. CDR3 in DNA: TGTGCCAGCACCCTAAAGGACTTACGAGAGACCCTGTACTTC.

This clonotype rates as medium-sized. The J gene is TRBJ2-7, the V gene TRBV20-1; 9 bases match TRBD2. The CDR3 is made up of 13 amino acids. Germline assignment: CDR1 DFQATT and CDR2 SNEGSKA (reference sequence). The DNA of the CDR3 is TGCAGCCCGGAGGGCGGGAGGGCTTACGAGCAGTACTTC. Translated: CSPEGGRAYEQYF.